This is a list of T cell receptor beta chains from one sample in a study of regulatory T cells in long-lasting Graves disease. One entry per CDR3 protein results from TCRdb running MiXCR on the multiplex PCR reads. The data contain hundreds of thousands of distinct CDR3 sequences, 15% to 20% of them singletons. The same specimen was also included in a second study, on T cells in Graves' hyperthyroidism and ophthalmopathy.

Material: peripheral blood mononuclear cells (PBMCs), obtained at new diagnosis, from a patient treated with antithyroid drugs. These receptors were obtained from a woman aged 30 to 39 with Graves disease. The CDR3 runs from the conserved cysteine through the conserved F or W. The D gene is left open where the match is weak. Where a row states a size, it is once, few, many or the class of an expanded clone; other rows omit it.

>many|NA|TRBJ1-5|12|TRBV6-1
CASRIGDQPQHF
TGTGCCAGCAGGATCGGCGATCAGCCCCAGCATTTT
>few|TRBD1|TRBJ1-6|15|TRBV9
CASSVFHRGNSPLHF
TGTGCCAGCAGCGTCTTCCACAGGGGGAATTCACCCCTCCACTTT
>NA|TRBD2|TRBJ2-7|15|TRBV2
CASGGTSGNLYEQYF
TGTGCCAGCGGTGGGACTAGCGGAAACTTATACGAGCAGTACTTC
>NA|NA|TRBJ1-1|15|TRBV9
CASSHKQGGETEAFF
TGCGCCAGCAGCCACAAGCAGGGCGGGGAAACTGAAGCTTTCTTT
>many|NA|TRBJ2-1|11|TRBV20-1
CSAKAPDEQFF
TGCAGTGCTAAGGCCCCCGATGAGCAGTTCTTC
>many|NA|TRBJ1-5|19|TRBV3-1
CASSQGGQRYSYSNQPQHF
TGTGCCAGCAGCCAGGGAGGGCAGAGGTACTCTTATAGCAATCAGCCCCAGCATTTT
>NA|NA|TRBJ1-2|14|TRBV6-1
CASSERPTLYGYTF
TGTGCCAGCAGTGAAAGGCCGACCCTCTATGGCTACACCTTC
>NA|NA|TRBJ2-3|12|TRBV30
CAWSTPTDTQYF
TGTGCCTGGAGTACGCCCACAGATACGCAGTATTTT
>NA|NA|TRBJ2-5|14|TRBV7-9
CASSPVWGGETQYF
TGTGCCAGCAGCCCCGTGTGGGGCGGTGAGACCCAGTACTTC
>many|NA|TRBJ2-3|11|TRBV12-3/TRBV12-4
CASGTRDTQYF
TGTGCCAGCGGAACTAGGGATACGCAGTATTTT
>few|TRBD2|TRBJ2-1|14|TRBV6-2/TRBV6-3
CASKGLAGGNEQFF
TGTGCCAGCAAAGGACTAGCGGGAGGTAATGAGCAGTTCTTC
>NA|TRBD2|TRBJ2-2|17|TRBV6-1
CASSPTGTSENTGELFF
TGTGCCAGCAGTCCGACCGGGACTAGCGAGAACACCGGGGAGCTGTTTTTT
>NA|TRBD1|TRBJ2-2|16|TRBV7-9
CASRTTDRGHTGELFF
TGTGCCAGCAGAACTACTGACAGGGGTCACACCGGGGAGCTGTTTTTT
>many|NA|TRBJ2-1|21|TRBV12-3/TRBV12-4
CASRKPLAGGVGRAITDEQFF
TGTGCCAGCCGCAAACCTCTGGCAGGGGGGGTTGGGAGGGCCATCACTGATGAGCAGTTCTTC
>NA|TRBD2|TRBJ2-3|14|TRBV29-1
CSAGLGLAGGTQYF
TGCAGTGCTGGCCTTGGACTAGCGGGAGGTACGCAGTATTTT
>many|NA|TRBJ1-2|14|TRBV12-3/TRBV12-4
CASSSSLANYGYTF
TGTGCCAGCAGTTCCAGTTTAGCTAACTATGGCTACACCTTC